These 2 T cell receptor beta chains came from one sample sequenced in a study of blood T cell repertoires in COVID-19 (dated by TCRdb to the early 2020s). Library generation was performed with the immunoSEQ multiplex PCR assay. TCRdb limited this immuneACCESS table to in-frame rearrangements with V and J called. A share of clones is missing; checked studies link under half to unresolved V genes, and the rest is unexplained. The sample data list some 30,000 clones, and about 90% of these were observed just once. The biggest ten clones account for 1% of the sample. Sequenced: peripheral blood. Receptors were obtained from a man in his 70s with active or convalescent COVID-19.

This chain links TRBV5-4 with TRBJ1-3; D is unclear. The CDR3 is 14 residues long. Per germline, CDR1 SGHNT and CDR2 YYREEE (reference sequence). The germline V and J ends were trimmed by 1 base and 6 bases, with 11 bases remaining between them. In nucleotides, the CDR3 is TGTGCCAGCAGCTTGTTCGGGTCCCCAAACACCATATATTTT. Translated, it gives CASSLFGSPNTIYF. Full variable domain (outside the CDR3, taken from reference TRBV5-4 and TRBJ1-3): ETGVTQSPTHLIKTRGQQVTLRCSSQSGHNTVSWYQQALGQGPQFIFQYYREEENGRGNFPPRFSGLQFPNYSSELNVNALELDDSALYLCASSLFGSPNTIYFGEGSWLTVV.

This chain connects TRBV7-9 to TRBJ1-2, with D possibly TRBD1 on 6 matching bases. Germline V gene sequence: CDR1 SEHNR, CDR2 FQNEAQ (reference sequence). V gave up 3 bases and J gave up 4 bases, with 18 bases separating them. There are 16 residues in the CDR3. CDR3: CASSFAQGRPVYGYTF. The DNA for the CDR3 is TGTGCCAGCAGCTTTGCCCAGGGGCGCCCCGTCTATGGCTACACCTTC.